The rows below give T cell receptor beta chains drawn from one sample of a study of a mutant IDH1 vaccine in newly diagnosed glioma. These receptors have no known antigen. Some clones are missing from TCRdb's copy, which holds only in-frame ones; the method was immunoSEQ multiplex PCR. The sample has tens of thousands of clones; around 76% are singletons. Specimen: PBMCs, collected from a glioma patient whose treatment included an IDH1 peptide vaccine. The receptor set was obtained from a man aged 40-50 years with glioma. Some clones in this sample may be carry-over from other donors' samples. Each CDR3 is given with its conserved first and last residue. A D gene is named only where the DNA matches it firmly. For some rows the clone size is stated as once, few or many, or as a class when expanded; others skip it.

d_gene | abundance | j_gene | v_gene | CDR3aa | CDR3nt
TRBD1 | - | TRBJ2-7 | TRBV27 | CASSLSSGGGEQYF | TGTGCCAGCAGTTTATCGTCAGGGGGTGGAGAGCAGTACTTC
TRBD2 | - | TRBJ2-1 | TRBV5-6 | CASSPPSLRGANEQFF | TGTGCCAGCAGCCCTCCGAGTTTGCGGGGGGCCAATGAGCAGTTCTTC
TRBD2 | - | TRBJ2-7 | TRBV19 | CASSPREGLDLEQYF | TGTGCCAGTAGTCCCCGGGAGGGCCTCGATCTCGAGCAGTACTTC
- | - | TRBJ2-2 | TRBV28 | CASQLTNTGELFF | TGTGCCAGCCAGTTAACGAACACCGGGGAGCTGTTTTTT
TRBD1 | - | TRBJ1-2 | TRBV9 | CASNLQGFSGYTF | TGTGCCAGCAACTTACAGGGGTTCAGTGGCTACACCTTC
TRBD1 | - | TRBJ1-2 | TRBV29-1 | CSALTGERGYTF | TGCAGCGCACTAACAGGGGAGAGAGGCTACACCTTC
- | - | TRBJ2-5 | TRBV7-2 | CASNLRPTETQYF | TGTGCCAGCAATCTCCGCCCAACAGAGACCCAGTACTTC
- | few | TRBJ1-2 | TRBV14 | CASSQDLWAGNFLYGYTF | TGTGCCAGCAGCCAAGACCTTTGGGCAGGGAACTTCCTCTATGGCTACACCTTC
- | - | TRBJ2-5 | TRBV7-2 | CASSQAMYQETQYF | TGTGCCAGCAGCCAAGCTATGTACCAAGAGACCCAGTACTTC
- | - | TRBJ1-1 | TRBV19 | CASSIAVSYRASNTEAFF | TGTGCCAGTAGTATAGCCGTTTCTTACAGGGCCTCGAACACTGAAGCTTTCTTT
- | - | TRBJ1-3 | TRBV7-8 | CASSPGPSGNTIYF | TGTGCCAGCAGCCCAGGTCCCTCTGGAAACACCATATATTTT
- | - | TRBJ1-3 | TRBV9 | CASSVATGPGNTIYF | TGTGCCAGCAGCGTAGCCACAGGTCCTGGAAACACCATATATTTT
- | - | TRBJ1-1 | TRBV7-2 | CASSSAGTWNTEAFF | TGTGCCAGCAGCTCCGCTGGGACATGGAACACTGAAGCTTTCTTT
- | - | TRBJ1-1 | TRBV6-5 | CASSSGATRRAFF | TGTGCCAGCAGTTCCGGGGCCACCCGGCGGGCTTTCTTT
- | - | TRBJ1-2 | TRBV14 | CASSQLQGNYGYTF | TGTGCCAGCAGCCAACTACAGGGTAACTATGGCTACACCTTC
- | few | TRBJ1-1 | TRBV9 | CASSPTNPGLNTEAFF | TGTGCCAGCAGCCCCACCAACCCGGGGTTGAACACTGAAGCTTTCTTT
TRBD1 | - | TRBJ2-3 | TRBV6-4 | CASSLGTEHTDTQYF | TGTGCCAGCAGTCTCGGGACAGAGCACACAGATACGCAGTATTTT
TRBD1 | - | TRBJ1-4 | TRBV4-1 | CASSPGRAVGQGEKLFF | TGCGCCAGCAGCCCGGGGAGAGCAGTGGGACAGGGTGAAAAACTGTTTTTT
- | once | TRBJ1-6 | TRBV19 | CASSGQGSQYNSPLHF | TGTGCCAGTAGTGGGCAGGGATCGCAATATAATTCACCCCTCCACTTT
- | - | TRBJ2-5 | TRBV30 | CAWSPLGGETQYF | TGTGCCTGGAGTCCCCTAGGTGGGGAGACCCAGTACTTC
- | - | TRBJ2-2 | TRBV27 | CASSFSTGELFF | TGTGCCAGCAGTTTTTCCACCGGGGAGCTGTTTTTT
- | - | TRBJ1-6 | TRBV9 | CASSVEGSINSPLHF | TGTGCCAGCAGCGTAGAGGGATCAATAAATTCACCCCTCCACTTT
TRBD1 | - | TRBJ2-5 | TRBV7-9 | CASSLASFSTGLQETQYF | TGTGCCAGCAGCTTAGCGAGCTTCTCGACAGGGCTCCAAGAGACCCAGTACTTC
- | - | TRBJ2-7 | TRBV5-1 | CASSLGSGGNYEQYF | TGCGCCAGCAGCTTGGGTTCGGGGGGCAACTACGAGCAGTACTTC
- | - | TRBJ2-2 | TRBV11-2 | CASSSLFSRTGELFF | TGTGCCAGCAGCTCCCTCTTCTCGAGGACCGGGGAGCTGTTTTTT
TRBD1 | - | TRBJ1-3 | TRBV5-4 | CASSSDRDSGNTIYF | TGTGCCAGCAGCTCGGACAGGGACTCTGGAAACACCATATATTTT
TRBD2 | - | TRBJ2-1 | TRBV5-1 | CASSPLTSGGGEQFF | TGCGCCAGCAGCCCACTCACTAGCGGGGGGGGAGAGCAGTTCTTC
- | - | TRBJ1-3 | TRBV10-3 | CAISDRSSGNTIYF | TGTGCCATCAGCGACAGGAGCTCTGGAAACACCATATATTTT
- | - | TRBJ1-3 | TRBV6-6 | CASSRSSVASGNTIYF | TGTGCCAGCAGTCGGTCTTCAGTTGCCTCTGGAAACACCATATATTTT
TRBD1 | - | TRBJ2-3 | TRBV6-6 | CASTDRDWDTQYF | TGTGCCAGCACCGACAGGGATTGGGATACGCAGTATTTT
TRBD1 | few | TRBJ2-1 | TRBV11-2 | CASSFGTGGNEQFF | TGTGCCAGCAGCTTTGGGACAGGGGGGAATGAGCAGTTCTTC
- | - | TRBJ1-6 | TRBV5-4 | CASRRQGFGIGHSPLHF | TGTGCCAGCAGACGCCAGGGGTTCGGGATAGGGCATTCACCCCTCCACTTT
- | - | TRBJ1-1 | TRBV13 | CASSLWGTEAFF | TGTGCCAGCAGCTTATGGGGGACTGAAGCTTTCTTT
TRBD2 | - | TRBJ2-7 | TRBV27 | CASSLSTTSGVYEQYF | TGTGCCAGCAGTTTATCCACGACTAGCGGGGTCTACGAGCAGTACTTC
- | - | TRBJ2-5 | TRBV6-5 | CASSPGLRAETQYF | TGTGCCAGCAGTCCGGGACTTCGGGCAGAGACCCAGTACTTC
- | - | TRBJ1-1 | TRBV14 | CASSQVAGEGRLAFF | TGTGCCAGCAGCCAAGTTGCGGGCGAGGGCCGATTAGCTTTCTTT
- | - | TRBJ1-6 | TRBV15 | CATSSQYNSPLHF | TGTGCCACCAGCAGTCAATATAATTCACCCCTCCACTTT
- | - | TRBJ1-3 | TRBV2 | CASRSSNRGNTIYF | TGTGCCAGCAGATCCAGTAACAGGGGAAACACCATATATTTT
- | - | TRBJ2-6 | TRBV5-1 | CASSPRQGARSGANVLTF | TGCGCCAGCAGCCCTCGCCAGGGCGCAAGATCTGGGGCCAACGTCCTGACTTTC
TRBD1 | - | TRBJ1-5 | TRBV18 | CASSPPGQGRPQHF | TGTGCCAGCTCACCCCCGGGACAGGGAAGGCCCCAGCATTTT
- | - | TRBJ1-3 | TRBV7-6 | CASSLYSLGSGNTIYF | TGTGCCAGCAGCTTATATTCGCTGGGATCTGGAAACACCATATATTTT
- | - | TRBJ1-1 | TRBV9 | CAQENTEAFF | TGTGCCCAGGAGAACACTGAAGCTTTCTTT
- | few | TRBJ1-2 | TRBV15 | CATSRKGGGSYGYTF | TGTGCCACCAGCCGGAAAGGGGGTGGTAGCTATGGCTACACCTTC
TRBD1 | once | TRBJ2-7 | TRBV19 | CASSADRGGEQYF | TGTGCCAGTAGTGCAGACAGGGGGGGCGAGCAGTACTTC
- | - | TRBJ1-5 | TRBV4-1 | CASSQGRGDQPQHF | TGCGCCAGCAGCCAGGGACGGGGCGATCAGCCCCAGCATTTT
- | - | TRBJ2-3 | TRBV19 | CASSPPGWADTQYF | TGTGCCAGTAGCCCCCCCGGGTGGGCAGATACGCAGTATTTT
- | - | TRBJ2-7 | TRBV5-6 | CASSGGADYEQYF | TGTGCCAGCAGCGGGGGGGCGGACTACGAGCAGTACTTC
TRBD1 | - | TRBJ1-4 | TRBV15 | CATSSPRTGVEKLFF | TGTGCCACCAGCAGTCCTCGAACAGGGGTCGAAAAACTGTTTTTT
- | - | TRBJ1-4 | TRBV27 | CASSLQGLVNEKLFF | TGTGCCAGCAGTTTACAGGGTTTGGTTAATGAAAAACTGTTTTTT
- | - | TRBJ1-2 | TRBV5-4 | CASSSGGAGGYTF | TGTGCCAGCAGCTCCGGTGGGGCGGGAGGCTACACCTTC
TRBD1 | - | TRBJ1-1 | TRBV18 | CASSPLQGDTEAFF | TGTGCCAGCTCACCATTACAGGGGGACACTGAAGCTTTCTTT
- | - | TRBJ2-6 | TRBV2 | CASMRTLLSGANVLTF | TGTGCCAGCATGAGGACATTACTCTCTGGGGCCAACGTCCTGACTTTC
TRBD1 | - | TRBJ2-2 | TRBV6-6 | CASSLTGGAAGELFF | TGTGCCAGCAGTCTGACAGGGGGCGCCGCCGGGGAGCTGTTTTTT
- | - | TRBJ2-6 | TRBV5-1 | CASSLRGRNSGANVLTF | TGCGCCAGCAGCTTGAGGGGACGGAACTCTGGGGCCAACGTCCTGACTTTC
- | - | TRBJ1-3 | TRBV9 | CASAPGLGNTIYF | TGTGCCAGCGCACCGGGACTCGGAAACACCATATATTTT